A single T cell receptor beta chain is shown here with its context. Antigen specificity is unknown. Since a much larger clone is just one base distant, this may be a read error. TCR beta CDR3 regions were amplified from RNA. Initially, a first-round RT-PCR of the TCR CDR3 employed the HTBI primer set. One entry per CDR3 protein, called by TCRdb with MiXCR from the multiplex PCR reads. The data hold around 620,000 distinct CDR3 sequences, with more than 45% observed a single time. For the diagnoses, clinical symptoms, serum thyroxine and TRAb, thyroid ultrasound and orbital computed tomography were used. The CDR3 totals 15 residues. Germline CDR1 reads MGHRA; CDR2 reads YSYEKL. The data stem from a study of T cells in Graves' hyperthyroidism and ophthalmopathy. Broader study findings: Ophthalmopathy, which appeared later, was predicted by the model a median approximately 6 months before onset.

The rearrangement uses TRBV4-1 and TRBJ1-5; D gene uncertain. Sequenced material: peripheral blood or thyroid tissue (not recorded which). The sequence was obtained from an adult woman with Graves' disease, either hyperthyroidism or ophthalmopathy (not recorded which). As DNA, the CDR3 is TGCGCCAGCAGCCTGAACCGCTATAGCAATCAGCCCCATCATTTT. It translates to CASSLNRYSNQPHHF.